This T cell receptor beta chain is drawn from a study of T cells in Graves' hyperthyroidism and ophthalmopathy. Germline V CDR1 and CDR2: KGHSH, LQKENI. The V end was cut by 2 bases, the J end by 5 bases, with 10 bases between. The CDR3 runs to 14 residues. This clonotype has ten or more counts. The CDR3 regions of TCR beta were amplified from RNA transcripts. HTBI primers were the set used in a first-round RT-PCR of the TCR CDR3. From the multiplex PCR reads, TCRdb called clonotypes with MiXCR, one entry per CDR3 protein. In the table there are a few hundred thousand distinct CDR3 sequences, just under 25% of which are singletons.

This TCR was recovered from a middle-aged man with Graves' hyperthyroidism. Source material: blood. This chain joins TRBV18 and TRBJ2-1, with no clear D. Here the CDR3 DNA reads TGTGCCAGCTCACCAAAAAACAAGAACAATGAGCAGTTCTTC. Protein sequence: CASSPKNKNNEQFF.